The 22 T cell receptor beta chains below were found in one sample sequenced in a study of early T cells in non-severe SARS-CoV-2 infection. TCRdb reanalysed the 5' RACE reads using MiXCR and keeps one entry per CDR3 protein. Of 80,000 to 100,000 distinct CDR3 sequences in the sample, approximately 14% were seen once. Material: whole blood. Receptors were obtained from an adult who was a healthcare worker with PCR-confirmed SARS-CoV-2 infection or an uninfected control (not recorded which).

This clonotype was counted at least ten times. This chain links TRBV3-1 with TRBJ2-3; 9 bases line up with TRBD2. Germline assignment: CDR1 LGHDT and CDR2 YNNKEL (reference sequence). V shed 1 base and J 5 bases; nucleotides not matched to a gene: 7. The CDR3 totals 16 residues. The CDR3 spells CASSQASGASGDTQYF. The CDR3 DNA reads as TGTGCCAGCAGCCAAGCTAGCGGGGCCTCCGGAGATACGCAGTATTTT.

This clonotype occurred many times. The CDR3 protein is CASSGGTYGYTF. The CDR3, as DNA: TGTGCCTCCAGCGGCGGAACTTATGGCTACACCTTC. The V and J genes are TRBV11-2 and TRBJ1-2; D not resolved. The CDR3 sequence is 12 residues long. V was cut by 11 bases and J by 5 bases, with 15 bases left in between. Germline V gene sequence: CDR1 SGHAT, CDR2 FQNNGV.

The chain combines TRBV28 with TRBJ2-7; D gene ambiguous. This CDR3 is 11 amino acids long. V lost 2 bases, J lost 3 bases, and 2 bases lay in between. Germline-derived CDR1 and CDR2 are MDHEN and SYDVKM. This CDR3 is CASSLIYEQYF. CDR3 DNA: TGTGCCAGCAGTTTAATCTACGAGCAGTACTTC.

This clonotype was picked up a small number of times. The rearrangement joins TRBV7-3 to TRBJ2-7, with a tentative D call TRBD2 (6 bases). V dropped 4 bases and J dropped 0 bases, with 13 bases sitting between them. The germline V gene has CDR1 SGHTA and CDR2 FQGTGA. CDR3 length: 15 amino acids. The DNA of the CDR3 is TGTGCCAGCAGCTCCGCGGGACGGGACTCCTACGAGCAGTACTTC. Its protein product is CASSSAGRDSYEQYF. Full variable domain (outside the CDR3, taken from reference TRBV7-3 and TRBJ2-7): GAGVSQTPSNKVTEKGKYVELRCDPISGHTALYWYRQSLGQGPEFLIYFQGTGAADDSGLPNDRFFAVRPEGSVSTLKIQRTERGDSAVYLCASSSAGRDSYEQYFGPGTRLTVT.

The chain recombines TRBV11-1 with TRBJ2-7; possibly TRBD1 or TRBD2 for D (6 bases each). Germline loops: CDR1 SGHAT, CDR2 FQDESV (reference sequence). The CDR3 is made up of 15 amino acids. The germline V and J ends were trimmed by 5 bases and 7 bases, with 21 bases remaining between them. In DNA form, the CDR3 reads TGTGCCAGCAGCCGGGGGCAGGGGCCGCGTCTGGAGCAGTACTTC. This encodes CASSRGQGPRLEQYF.

The chain is built from TRBV18 and TRBJ1-1; the D is unclear. Trimming pared 3 bases from V and 6 bases from J, leaving 17 bases between. The CDR3 is 15 residues long. Germline loops: CDR1 KGHSH, CDR2 LQKENI. The CDR3 nucleotides read TGTGCCAGCTCACCTTCTTTAGGGCAATTGGCTGAAGCTTTCTTT. Its translation: CASSPSLGQLAEAFF.

The chain has TRBV7-9 and TRBJ1-6; 7 nucleotides line up with TRBD1. V shed 4 bases and J 1 base; nucleotides not matched to a gene: 7. Per germline, CDR1 SEHNR and CDR2 FQNEAQ (reference sequence). The CDR3 contains 17 residues. This chain's CDR3 is CASSSPGGGSYNSPLHF. For the CDR3, the DNA is TGTGCCAGCAGCTCCCCAGGGGGGGGGTCCTATAATTCACCCCTCCACTTT.

The table lists this clonotype with a few counts. The chain couples TRBV6-2 or TRBV6-3 to TRBJ2-1; 7 positions match TRBD1. After removal of 3 bases from V and 0 bases from J, the junction contained 17 bases not matched to a gene. The CDR3 spans 20 residues. CDR1 and CDR2 (germline): MNHEY, SVGEGT. The CDR3 spells CASSYLTGSRSLSSYNEQFF. The CDR3 DNA reads TGTGCCAGCAGTTATCTGACAGGGTCACGGTCACTCAGCTCCTACAATGAGCAGTTCTTC.

V is TRBV2 and J is TRBJ1-1; D call uncertain. This CDR3 is built from 13 residues. The V end was cut by 0 bases, the J end by 6 bases, with 8 bases between. Per the germline V gene, CDR1 is SNHLY and CDR2 is FYNNEI. The CDR3: CASSEAGQSEAFF. The DNA for the CDR3 is TGTGCCAGCAGTGAAGCTGGGCAGTCTGAAGCTTTCTTT.

This clonotype was counted only a few times. The chain has TRBV10-1 and TRBJ2-2; tentative D call: TRBD1 (6 bases). V lost 8 bases, J lost 0 bases, and 7 bases lay in between. The V gene's germline CDR1 is WNHNN and CDR2 SYGVQD (reference sequence). This CDR3 has 13 residues. The chain's CDR3 is CASRTANTGELFF. The CDR3 nucleotides are TGCGCCAGCCGGACAGCGAACACCGGGGAGCTGTTTTTT.

The chain uses TRBV24-1 and TRBJ2-7, with D tentatively TRBD2 (6 bases). The CDR3 spans 13 residues. Germline CDR1 and CDR2: KGHDR and SFDVKD. V lost 5 bases to trimming and J lost 7 bases, with 14 bases between them. The CDR3 DNA sequence: TGTGCCACCAGTGGCCATACAGGAGGGGAGCAGTACTTC. It translates to CATSGHTGGEQYF.

This clonotype turned up a few times. J is TRBJ2-6 and V is TRBV3-1; D call uncertain. This CDR3 contains 18 residues. In germline, CDR1 is LGHDT, CDR2 YNNKEL (reference sequence). Trimming shortened V by 0 bases and J by 0 bases, and 12 bases separated the two germline ends. The CDR3 DNA follows: TGTGCCAGCAGCCAAGAAGTCGAGAGATCCTCTGGGGCCAACGTCCTGACTTTC. The encoded protein is CASSQEVERSSGANVLTF.

This clonotype was counted a few times. The rearrangement links TRBV11-2 to TRBJ2-1; D is unclear. CDR3 length: 14 residues. V lost 6 bases, J lost 6 bases, and 15 bases lay in between. CDR1 and CDR2 (germline): SGHAT, FQNNGV. Here the CDR3 reads CASSRGATLNEQFF. In DNA, the CDR3 is TGTGCCAGCAGTCGCGGAGCAACCCTCAATGAGCAGTTCTTC.

CDR3 bases: TGTGCCAGCAGCTTTTGGGGAGTTACTAGCACAGATACGCAGTATTTT. Protein product: CASSFWGVTSTDTQYF. V gene TRBV7-2 combines with J gene TRBJ2-3, with TRBD2 as a possible D gene (5 bases). This CDR3 has 16 residues. CDR1 is SGHTA, CDR2 FQGNSA, per germline. Trimming shortened V by 3 bases and J by 0 bases, and 13 bases separated the two germline ends. The whole variable domain, filled in from reference TRBV7-2 and TRBJ2-3, reads GAGVSQSPSNKVTEKGKDVELRCDPISGHTALYWYRQSLGQGLEFLIYFQGNSAPDKSGLPSDRFSAERTGGSVSTLTIQRTQQEDSAVYLCASSFWGVTSTDTQYFGPGTRLTVL.

The V and J genes are TRBV6-5 and TRBJ2-7, with D unresolved. The CDR3 is 17 residues long. Germline assignment: CDR1 MNHEY and CDR2 SVGAGI. Trimming removed 5 bases at V and 2 bases at J, with 22 bases between. The CDR3, as DNA: TGTGCCAGCAGTCCACAGCCTCACAGATACCAAGCCTACGAGCAGTACTTC. It translates to CASSPQPHRYQAYEQYF.

The chain employs TRBV4-1 and TRBJ2-3; D tentatively fits TRBD1 or TRBD2 (5 bases each). Deletions cut 5 bases from V and 0 bases from J, with 15 bases between. CDR1 and CDR2 from the germline V gene are MGHRA and YSYEKL. There are 16 residues in the CDR3. The DNA of the CDR3 is TGCGCCAGCAGCTCAGGACTTGGACACAGCACAGATACGCAGTATTTT. It codes for CASSSGLGHSTDTQYF.

This clonotype was detected a few times. V gene TRBV4-2 combines with J gene TRBJ2-1; D not resolved. Germline loops: CDR1 LGHNA, CDR2 YNFKEQ. This CDR3 comprises 15 residues. With 0 bases removed from V and 2 bases from J, the gap between germline ends came to 8 bases. CDR3 region: CASSQDTVPYNEQFF. The CDR3 region has the DNA TGTGCCAGCAGCCAAGATACAGTACCCTACAATGAGCAGTTCTTC.

As for this clonotype: Compared with germline, one end of the junction differs, possibly owing to a read error. Here the CDR3 reads CVSSLALGQGAAGELFF. DNA of the CDR3: TGTGTCAGCAGCTTAGCCTTGGGACAGGGGGCCGCCGGGGAGCTGTTTTTT. The rearrangement joins TRBV7-2 to TRBJ2-2; 12 bases agree with TRBD1. The CDR3 spans 17 residues. Germline lookup yields CDR1 SGHTA and CDR2 FQGNSA.

There are many counts of this clonotype. This sequence joins TRBV12-5 and TRBJ2-5; D may be TRBD1 or TRBD2 (6 bases each). There are 14 residues in the CDR3. The V end was cut by 3 bases, the J end by 5 bases, with 13 bases between. Germline values: CDR1 LGHNT, CDR2 FRNRAP. CDR3 sequence: CASGLGGPEETQYF. DNA of the CDR3: TGTGCTAGTGGTTTAGGGGGGCCCGAGGAGACCCAGTACTTC.

This clonotype was picked up one time. The chain recombines TRBV5-4 with TRBJ1-5; D remains ambiguous. This CDR3 spans 15 amino acids. The germline CDR1 and CDR2 sequences are SGHNT and YYREEE (reference sequence). Deletions cut 0 bases from V and 1 base from J, with 8 bases between. CDR3 in amino acids: CASSLGPESNQPQHF. In nucleotides, the CDR3 is TGTGCCAGCAGCTTGGGGCCAGAAAGCAATCAGCCCCAGCATTTT.

As for this clonotype: At one boundary the junction diverges from the germline segment, which might be a read error. CDR3 in amino acids: CVSSLGQDNSPLHF. The CDR3 nucleotides are TGTGTCAGCAGCTTAGGCCAGGATAATTCACCCCTCCACTTT. V gene TRBV7-9 combines with J gene TRBJ1-6, with unresolved D. CDR1 and CDR2 (germline): SEHNR, FQNEAQ (reference sequence). This CDR3 spans 14 amino acids.

The chain has TRBV5-1 and TRBJ2-5; unclear D gene. Trimming took 3 bases from V and 1 from J, leaving 10 bases between them. The CDR3 loop spans 14 amino acids. The germline gives CDR1 SGHRS, CDR2 YFSETQ. CDR3 loop: CASSSPTTQETQYF. The CDR3 region has the DNA TGCGCCAGCAGCTCCCCGACAACCCAAGAGACCCAGTACTTC.